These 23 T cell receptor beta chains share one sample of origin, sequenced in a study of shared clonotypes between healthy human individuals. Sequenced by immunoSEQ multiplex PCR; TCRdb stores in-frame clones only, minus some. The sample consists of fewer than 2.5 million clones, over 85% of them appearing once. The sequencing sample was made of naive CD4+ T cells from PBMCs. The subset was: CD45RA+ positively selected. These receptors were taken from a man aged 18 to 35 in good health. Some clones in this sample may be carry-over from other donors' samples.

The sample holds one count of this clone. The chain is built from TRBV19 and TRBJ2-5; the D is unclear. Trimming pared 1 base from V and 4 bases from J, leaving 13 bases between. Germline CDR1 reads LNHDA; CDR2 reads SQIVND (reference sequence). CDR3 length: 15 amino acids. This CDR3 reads CASSIVSGSRETQYF. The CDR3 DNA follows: TGTGCCAGTAGTATAGTCTCGGGTTCGAGAGAGACCCAGTACTTC.

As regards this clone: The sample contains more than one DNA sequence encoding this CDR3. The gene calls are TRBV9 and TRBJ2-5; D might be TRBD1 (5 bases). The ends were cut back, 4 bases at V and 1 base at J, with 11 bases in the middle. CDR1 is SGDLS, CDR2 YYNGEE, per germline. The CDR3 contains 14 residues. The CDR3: CASSPRGGQETQYF. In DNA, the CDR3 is TGTGCCAGCAGCCCTAGGGGCGGCCAAGAGACCCAGTACTTC.

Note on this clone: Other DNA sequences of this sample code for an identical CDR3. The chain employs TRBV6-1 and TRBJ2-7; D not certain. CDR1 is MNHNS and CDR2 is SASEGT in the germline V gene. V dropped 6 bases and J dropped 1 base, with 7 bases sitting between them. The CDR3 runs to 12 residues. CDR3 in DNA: TGTGCCAGCAGCGTCCTATCCTACGAGCAGTACTTC. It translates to CASSVLSYEQYF.

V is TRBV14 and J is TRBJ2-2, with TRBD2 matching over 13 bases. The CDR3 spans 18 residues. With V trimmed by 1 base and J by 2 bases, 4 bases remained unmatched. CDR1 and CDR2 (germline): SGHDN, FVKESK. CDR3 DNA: TGTGCCAGCAGCCAAGGGGGACTAGCGGGATTAAACACCGGGGAGCTGTTTTTT. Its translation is CASSQGGLAGLNTGELFF.

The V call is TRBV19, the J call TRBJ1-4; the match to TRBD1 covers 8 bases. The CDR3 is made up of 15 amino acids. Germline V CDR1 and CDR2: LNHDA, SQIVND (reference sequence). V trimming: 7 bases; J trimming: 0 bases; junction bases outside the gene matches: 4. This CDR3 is CASTPGQATNEKLFF. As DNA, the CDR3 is TGTGCCAGTACCCCGGGACAGGCAACTAATGAAAAACTGTTTTTT.

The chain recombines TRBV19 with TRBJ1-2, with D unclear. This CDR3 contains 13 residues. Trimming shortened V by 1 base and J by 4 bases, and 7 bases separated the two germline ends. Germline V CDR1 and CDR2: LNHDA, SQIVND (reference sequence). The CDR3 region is CASSIAAGYGYTF. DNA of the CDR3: TGTGCCAGTAGTATAGCTGCCGGCTATGGCTACACCTTC.

The CDR3 loop is CASSPKGQPNTLGAREQYF. The CDR3 bases are TGTGCCAGCAGCCCCAAAGGGCAACCAAATACCCTGGGGGCGCGGGAGCAGTACTTC. The J gene is TRBJ2-7, the V gene TRBV11-2; a possible D gene is TRBD1 (6 bases). Looked up from germline, CDR1 is SGHAT and CDR2 is FQNNGV. The CDR3 spans 19 residues. V was clipped by 5 bases and J by 7 bases, with 33 bases between them. The complete variable domain, with remaining parts taken from reference TRBV11-2 and TRBJ2-7, reads EAGVAQSPRYKIIEKRQSVAFWCNPISGHATLYWYQQILGQGPKLLIQFQNNGVVDDSQLPKDRFSAERLKGVDSTLKIQPAKLEDSAVYLCASSPKGQPNTLGAREQYFGPGTRLTVT.

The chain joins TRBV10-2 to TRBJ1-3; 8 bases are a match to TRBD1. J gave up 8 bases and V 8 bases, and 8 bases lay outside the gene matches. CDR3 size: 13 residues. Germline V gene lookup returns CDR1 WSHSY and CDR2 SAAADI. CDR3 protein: CASARTGPDTIYF. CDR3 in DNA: TGCGCCAGCGCCAGGACAGGGCCGGACACCATATATTTT.

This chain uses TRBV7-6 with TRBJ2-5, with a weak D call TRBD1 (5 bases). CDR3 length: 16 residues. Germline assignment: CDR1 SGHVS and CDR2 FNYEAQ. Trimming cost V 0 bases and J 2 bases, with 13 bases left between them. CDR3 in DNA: TGTGCCAGCAGCTTAGCGTTTCGACAGCCGCAAGAGACCCAGTACTTC. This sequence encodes CASSLAFRQPQETQYF. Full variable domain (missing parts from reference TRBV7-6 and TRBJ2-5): GAGVSQSPRYKVTKRGQDVALRCDPISGHVSLYWYRQALGQGPEFLTYFNYEAQQDKSGLPNDRFSAERPEGSISTLTIQRTEQRDSAMYRCASSLAFRQPQETQYFGPGTRLLVL.

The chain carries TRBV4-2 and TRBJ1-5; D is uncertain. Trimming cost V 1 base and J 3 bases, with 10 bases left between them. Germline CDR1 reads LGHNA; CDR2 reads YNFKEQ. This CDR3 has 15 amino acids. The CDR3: CASSQVSRNNQPQHF. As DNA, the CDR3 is TGTGCCAGCAGCCAAGTGAGCAGAAACAATCAGCCCCAGCATTTT.

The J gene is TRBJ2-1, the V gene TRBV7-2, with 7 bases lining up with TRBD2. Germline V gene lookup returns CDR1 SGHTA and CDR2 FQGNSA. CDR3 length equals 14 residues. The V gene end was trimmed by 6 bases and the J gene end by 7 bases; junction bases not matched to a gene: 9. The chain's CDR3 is CASSSGLLGNEQFF. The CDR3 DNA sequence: TGTGCCAGCAGTTCGGGACTACTGGGGAATGAGCAGTTCTTC.

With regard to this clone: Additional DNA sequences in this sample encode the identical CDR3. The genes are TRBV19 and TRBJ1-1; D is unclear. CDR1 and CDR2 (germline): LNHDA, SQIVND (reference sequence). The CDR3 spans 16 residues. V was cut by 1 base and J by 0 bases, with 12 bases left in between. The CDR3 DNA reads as TGTGCCAGTAGTATAGGTGGAGGGCTTATGAACACTGAAGCTTTCTTT. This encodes CASSIGGGLMNTEAFF.

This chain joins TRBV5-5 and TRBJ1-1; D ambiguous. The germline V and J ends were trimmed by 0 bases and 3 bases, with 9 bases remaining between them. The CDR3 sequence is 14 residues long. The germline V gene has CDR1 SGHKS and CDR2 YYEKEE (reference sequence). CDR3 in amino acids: CASSLAPSYTEAFF. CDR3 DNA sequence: TGTGCCAGCAGCTTGGCGCCCAGCTACACTGAAGCTTTCTTT.

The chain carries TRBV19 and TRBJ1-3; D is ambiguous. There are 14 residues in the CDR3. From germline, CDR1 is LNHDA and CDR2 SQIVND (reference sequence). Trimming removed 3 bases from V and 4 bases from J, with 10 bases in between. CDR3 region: CASSIEVSGNTIYF. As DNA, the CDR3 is TGTGCCAGTAGTATCGAAGTCTCCGGAAACACCATATATTTT.

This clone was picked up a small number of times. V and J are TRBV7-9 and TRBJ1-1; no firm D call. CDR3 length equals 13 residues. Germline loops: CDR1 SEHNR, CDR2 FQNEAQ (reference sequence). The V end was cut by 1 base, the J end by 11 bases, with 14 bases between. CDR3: CASSLGEAGLAFF. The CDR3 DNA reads TGTGCCAGCAGCTTAGGGGAGGCGGGGTTGGCTTTCTTT.

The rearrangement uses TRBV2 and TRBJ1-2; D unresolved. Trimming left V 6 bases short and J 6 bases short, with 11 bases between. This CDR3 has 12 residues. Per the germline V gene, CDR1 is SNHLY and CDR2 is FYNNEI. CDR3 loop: CASRADGNGYTF. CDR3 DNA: TGTGCCAGCAGAGCGGACGGGAATGGCTACACCTTC.

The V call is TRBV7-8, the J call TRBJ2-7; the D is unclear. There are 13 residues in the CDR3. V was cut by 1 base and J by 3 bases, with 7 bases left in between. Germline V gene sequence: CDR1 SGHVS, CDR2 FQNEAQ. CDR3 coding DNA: TGTGCCAGCAGCTTAGTGCAAAACTACGAGCAGTACTTC. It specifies CASSLVQNYEQYF.

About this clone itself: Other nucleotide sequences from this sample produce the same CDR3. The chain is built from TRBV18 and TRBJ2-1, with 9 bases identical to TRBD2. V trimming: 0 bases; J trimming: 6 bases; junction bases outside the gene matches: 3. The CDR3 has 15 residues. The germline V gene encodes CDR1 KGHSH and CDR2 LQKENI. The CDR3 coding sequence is TGTGCCAGCTCACCACCGGGACTAGCAGGCAATGAGCAGTTCTTC. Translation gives CASSPPGLAGNEQFF. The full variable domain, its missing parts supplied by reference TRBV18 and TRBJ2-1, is NAGVMQNPRHLVRRRGQEARLRCSPMKGHSHVYWYRQLPEEGLKFMVYLQKENIIDESGMPKERFSAEFPKEGPSILRIQQVVRGDSAAYFCASSPPGLAGNEQFFGPGTRLTVL.

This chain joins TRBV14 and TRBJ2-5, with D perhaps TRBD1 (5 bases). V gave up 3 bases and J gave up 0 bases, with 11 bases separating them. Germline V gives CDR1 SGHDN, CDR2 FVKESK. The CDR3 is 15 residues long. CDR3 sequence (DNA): TGTGCCAGCAGCCAGACAGATTGGTACCAAGAGACCCAGTACTTC. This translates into CASSQTDWYQETQYF.

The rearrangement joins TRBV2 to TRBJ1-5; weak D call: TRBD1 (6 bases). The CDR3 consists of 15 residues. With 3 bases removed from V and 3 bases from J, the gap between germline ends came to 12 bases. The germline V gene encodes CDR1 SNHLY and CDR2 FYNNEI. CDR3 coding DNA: TGTGCCAGCAGTGAGGGGGGCCCCCACAATCAGCCCCAGCATTTT. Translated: CASSEGGPHNQPQHF.

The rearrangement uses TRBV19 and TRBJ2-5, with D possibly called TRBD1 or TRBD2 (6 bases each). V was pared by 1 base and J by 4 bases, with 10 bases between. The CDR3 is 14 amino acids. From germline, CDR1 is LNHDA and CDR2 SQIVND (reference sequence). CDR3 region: CASSIGRGGETQYF. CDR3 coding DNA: TGTGCCAGTAGTATAGGCAGGGGAGGAGAGACCCAGTACTTC. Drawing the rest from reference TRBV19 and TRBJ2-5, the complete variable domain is DGGITQSPKYLFRKEGQNVTLSCEQNLNHDAMYWYRQDPGQGLRLIYYSQIVNDFQKGDIAEGYSVSREKKESFPLTVTSAQKNPTAFYLCASSIGRGGETQYFGPGTRLLVL.

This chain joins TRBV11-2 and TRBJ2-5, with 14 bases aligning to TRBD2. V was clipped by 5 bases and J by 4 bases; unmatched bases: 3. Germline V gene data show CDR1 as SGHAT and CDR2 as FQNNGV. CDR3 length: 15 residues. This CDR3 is CASSRTSGRRETQYF. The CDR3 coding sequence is TGTGCCAGCAGCCGGACTAGCGGGAGGAGAGAGACCCAGTACTTC.

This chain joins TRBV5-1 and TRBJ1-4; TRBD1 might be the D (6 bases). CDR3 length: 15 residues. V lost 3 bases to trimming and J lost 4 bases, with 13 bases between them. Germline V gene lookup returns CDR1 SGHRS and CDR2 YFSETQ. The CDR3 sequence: CASSSQGQSNEKLFF. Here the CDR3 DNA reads TGCGCCAGCAGCTCCCAGGGGCAGAGTAATGAAAAACTGTTTTTT.